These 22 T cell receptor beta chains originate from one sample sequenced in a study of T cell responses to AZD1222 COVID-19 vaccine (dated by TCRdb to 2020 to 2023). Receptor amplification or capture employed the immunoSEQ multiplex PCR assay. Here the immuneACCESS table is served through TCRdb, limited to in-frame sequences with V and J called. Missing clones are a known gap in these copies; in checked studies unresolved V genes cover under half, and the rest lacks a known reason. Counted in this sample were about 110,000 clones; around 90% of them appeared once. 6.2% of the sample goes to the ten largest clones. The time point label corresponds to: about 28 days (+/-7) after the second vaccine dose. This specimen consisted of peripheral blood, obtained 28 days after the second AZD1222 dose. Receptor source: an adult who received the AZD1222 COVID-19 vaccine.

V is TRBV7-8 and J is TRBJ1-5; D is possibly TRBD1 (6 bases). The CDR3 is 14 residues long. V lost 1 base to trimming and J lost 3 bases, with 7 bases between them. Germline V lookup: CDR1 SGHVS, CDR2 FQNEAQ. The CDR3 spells CASSLGTVNQPQHF. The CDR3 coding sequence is TGTGCCAGCAGCTTAGGGACAGTCAATCAGCCCCAGCATTTT.

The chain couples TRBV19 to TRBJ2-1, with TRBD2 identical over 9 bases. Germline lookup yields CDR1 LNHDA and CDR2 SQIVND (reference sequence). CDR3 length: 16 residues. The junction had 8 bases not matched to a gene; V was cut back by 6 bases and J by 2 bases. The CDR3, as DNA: TGTGCCAGTAGGTCTAGCGGGAAGAGCGCCTACAATGAGCAGTTCTTC. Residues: CASRSSGKSAYNEQFF. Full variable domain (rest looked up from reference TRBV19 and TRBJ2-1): DGGITQSPKYLFRKEGQNVTLSCEQNLNHDAMYWYRQDPGQGLRLIYYSQIVNDFQKGDIAEGYSVSREKKESFPLTVTSAQKNPTAFYLCASRSSGKSAYNEQFFGPGTRLTVL.

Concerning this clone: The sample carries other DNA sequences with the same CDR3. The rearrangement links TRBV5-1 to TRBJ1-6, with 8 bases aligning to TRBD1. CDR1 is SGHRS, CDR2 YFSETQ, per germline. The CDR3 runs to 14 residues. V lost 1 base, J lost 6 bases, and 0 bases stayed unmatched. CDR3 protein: CASSLTGGNSPLHF. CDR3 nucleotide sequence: TGCGCCAGCAGCTTGACAGGGGGTAATTCACCCCTCCACTTT. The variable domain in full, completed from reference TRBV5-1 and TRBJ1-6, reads KAGVTQTPRYLIKTRGQQVTLSCSPISGHRSVSWYQQTPGQGLQFLFEYFSETQRNKGNFPGRFSGRQFSNSRSEMNVSTLELGDSALYLCASSLTGGNSPLHFGNGTRLTVT.

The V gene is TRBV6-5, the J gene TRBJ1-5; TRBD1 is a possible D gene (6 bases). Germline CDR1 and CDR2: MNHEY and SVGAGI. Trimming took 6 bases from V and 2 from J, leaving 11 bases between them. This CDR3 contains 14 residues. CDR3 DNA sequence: TGTGCCAGCAGATTACAGGGTGGCAATCAGCCCCAGCATTTT. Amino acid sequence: CASRLQGGNQPQHF.

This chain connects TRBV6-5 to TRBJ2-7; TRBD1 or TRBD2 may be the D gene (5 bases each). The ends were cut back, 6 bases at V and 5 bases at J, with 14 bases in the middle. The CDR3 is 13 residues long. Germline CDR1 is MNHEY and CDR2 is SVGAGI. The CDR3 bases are TGTGCCAGCAGCCTAACCCGGGGCAACGAGCAGTACTTC. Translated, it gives CASSLTRGNEQYF.

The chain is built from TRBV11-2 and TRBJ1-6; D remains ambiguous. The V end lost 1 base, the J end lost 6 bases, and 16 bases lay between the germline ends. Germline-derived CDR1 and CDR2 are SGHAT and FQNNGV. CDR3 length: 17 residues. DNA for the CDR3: TGTGCCAGCAGCTTAGTCCCGGCGGACCAGCCTAATTCACCCCTCCACTTT. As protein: CASSLVPADQPNSPLHF.

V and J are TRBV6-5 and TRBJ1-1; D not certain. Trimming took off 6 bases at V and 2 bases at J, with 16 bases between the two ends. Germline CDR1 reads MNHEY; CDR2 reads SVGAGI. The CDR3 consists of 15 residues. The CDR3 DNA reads TGTGCCAGCAGGAGAAACAGCTCTCCCAACACTGAAGCTTTCTTT. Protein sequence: CASRRNSSPNTEAFF.

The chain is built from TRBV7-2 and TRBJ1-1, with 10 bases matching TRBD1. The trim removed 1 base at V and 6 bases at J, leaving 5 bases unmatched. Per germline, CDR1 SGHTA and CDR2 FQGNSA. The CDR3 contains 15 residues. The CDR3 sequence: CASSLGGQGTAEAFF. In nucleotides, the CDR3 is TGTGCCAGCAGCTTAGGGGGACAGGGGACCGCTGAAGCTTTCTTT.

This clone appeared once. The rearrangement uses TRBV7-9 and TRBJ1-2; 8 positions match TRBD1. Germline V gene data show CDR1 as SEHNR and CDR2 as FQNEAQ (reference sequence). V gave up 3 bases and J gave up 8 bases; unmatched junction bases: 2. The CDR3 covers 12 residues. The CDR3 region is CASSLTGEGYTF. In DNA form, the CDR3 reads TGTGCCAGCAGCTTGACAGGGGAGGGCTACACCTTC.

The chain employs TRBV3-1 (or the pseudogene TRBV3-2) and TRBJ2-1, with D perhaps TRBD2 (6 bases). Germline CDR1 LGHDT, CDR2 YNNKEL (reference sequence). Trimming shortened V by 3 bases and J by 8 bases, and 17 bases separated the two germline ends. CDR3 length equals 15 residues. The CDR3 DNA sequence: TGTGCCAGCAGCCACGATCTGACTAGTCGTGATGAGCAGTTCTTC. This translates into CASSHDLTSRDEQFF.

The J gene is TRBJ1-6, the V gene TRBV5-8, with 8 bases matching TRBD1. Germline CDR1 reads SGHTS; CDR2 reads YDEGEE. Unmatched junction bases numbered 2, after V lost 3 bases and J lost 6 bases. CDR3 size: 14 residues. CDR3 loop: CASSWTGTNSPLHF. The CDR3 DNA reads TGTGCCAGCAGCTGGACAGGGACTAATTCACCCCTCCACTTT.

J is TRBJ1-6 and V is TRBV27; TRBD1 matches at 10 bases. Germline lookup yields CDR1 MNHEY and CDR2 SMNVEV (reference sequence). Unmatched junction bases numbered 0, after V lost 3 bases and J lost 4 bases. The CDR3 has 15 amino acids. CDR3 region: CASSLGQGYNSPLHF. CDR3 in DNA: TGTGCCAGCAGTTTGGGACAGGGGTATAATTCACCCCTCCACTTT.

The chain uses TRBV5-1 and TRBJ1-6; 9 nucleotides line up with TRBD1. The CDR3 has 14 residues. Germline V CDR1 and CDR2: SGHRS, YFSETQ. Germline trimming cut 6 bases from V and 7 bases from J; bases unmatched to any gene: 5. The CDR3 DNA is TGCGCCAGCACCCGGACAGGGGACAATTCACCCCTCCACTTT. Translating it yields CASTRTGDNSPLHF. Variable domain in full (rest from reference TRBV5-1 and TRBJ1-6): KAGVTQTPRYLIKTRGQQVTLSCSPISGHRSVSWYQQTPGQGLQFLFEYFSETQRNKGNFPGRFSGRQFSNSRSEMNVSTLELGDSALYLCASTRTGDNSPLHFGNGTRLTVT.

This CDR3 is CASSDPQGAHMNTEAFF. The CDR3 DNA reads TGTGCCAGCAGCGATCCCCAGGGAGCACACATGAACACTGAAGCTTTCTTT. The J gene is TRBJ1-1, the V gene TRBV5-5; D possibly corresponds to TRBD1 (5 bases). The V gene lost 4 bases and the J gene lost 0 bases, with 19 bases spanning the gap. The germline gives CDR1 SGHKS, CDR2 YYEKEE (reference sequence). The CDR3 extends over 17 amino acids.

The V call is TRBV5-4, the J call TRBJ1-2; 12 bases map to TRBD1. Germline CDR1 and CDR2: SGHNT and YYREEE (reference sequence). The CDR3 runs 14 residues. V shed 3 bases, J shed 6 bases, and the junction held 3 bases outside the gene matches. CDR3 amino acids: CASSSGDRGHGYTF. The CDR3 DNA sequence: TGTGCCAGCAGCTCTGGGGACAGGGGGCATGGCTACACCTTC.

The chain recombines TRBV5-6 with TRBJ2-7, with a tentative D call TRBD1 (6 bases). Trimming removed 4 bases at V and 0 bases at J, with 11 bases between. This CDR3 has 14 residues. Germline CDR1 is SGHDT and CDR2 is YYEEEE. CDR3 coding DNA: TGTGCCAGCAGCGCACAGGGCAACTCCTACGAGCAGTACTTC. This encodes CASSAQGNSYEQYF.

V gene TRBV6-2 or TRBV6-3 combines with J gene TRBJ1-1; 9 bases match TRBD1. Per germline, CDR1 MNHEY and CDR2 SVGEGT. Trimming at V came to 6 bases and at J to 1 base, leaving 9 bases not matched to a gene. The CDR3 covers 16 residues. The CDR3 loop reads CASSPTGQGSNTEAFF. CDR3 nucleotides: TGTGCCAGCAGCCCTACGGGACAGGGTTCGAACACTGAAGCTTTCTTT.

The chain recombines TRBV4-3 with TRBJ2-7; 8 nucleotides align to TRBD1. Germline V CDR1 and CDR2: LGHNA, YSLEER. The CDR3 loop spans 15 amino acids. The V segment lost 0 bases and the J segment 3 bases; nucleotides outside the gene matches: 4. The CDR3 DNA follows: TGCGCCAGCAGCCAAGAGCCAGGGGGCAACTACGAGCAGTACTTC. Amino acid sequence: CASSQEPGGNYEQYF.

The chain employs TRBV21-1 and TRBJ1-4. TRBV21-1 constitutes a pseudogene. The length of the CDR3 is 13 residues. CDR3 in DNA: TGTGCCAGCAGCAAAGTTGGGAATGAAAAACTGTTTTTT. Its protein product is CASSKVGNEKLFF.

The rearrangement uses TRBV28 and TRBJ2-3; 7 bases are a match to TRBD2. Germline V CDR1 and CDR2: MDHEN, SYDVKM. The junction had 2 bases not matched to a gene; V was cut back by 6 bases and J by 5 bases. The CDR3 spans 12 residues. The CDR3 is CASSWGGDTQYF. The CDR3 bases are TGTGCCAGCAGCTGGGGGGGAGATACGCAGTATTTT.

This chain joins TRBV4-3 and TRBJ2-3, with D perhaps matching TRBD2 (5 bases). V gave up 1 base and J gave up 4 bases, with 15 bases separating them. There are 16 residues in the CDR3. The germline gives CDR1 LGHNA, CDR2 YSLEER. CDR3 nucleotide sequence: TGCGCCAGCAGCCAAGGCCTAGCCTTAACCGCAGATACGCAGTATTTT. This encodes CASSQGLALTADTQYF.

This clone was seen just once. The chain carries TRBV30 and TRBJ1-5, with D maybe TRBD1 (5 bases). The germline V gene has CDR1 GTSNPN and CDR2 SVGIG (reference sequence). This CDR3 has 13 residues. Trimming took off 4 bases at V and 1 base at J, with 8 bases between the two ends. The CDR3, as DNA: TGTGCCTGGAATAGGGGCAGCAATCAGCCCCAGCATTTT. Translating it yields CAWNRGSNQPQHF.